Below, 4 T cell receptor beta chains from the same sample are listed, as sequenced in a study of cytomegalovirus exposure and HLA in healthy donors. Primers: 60 Vbeta forward and 13 Jbeta reverse. Libraries were prepared by immunoSEQ multiplex PCR; TCRdb keeps only in-frame clonotypes and omits some of them. The sample lists more than 150,000 clones; 65% to 85% were seen once. The sample was PBMCs. The source of these receptors is a man between 45 and 60 years old in good health and CMV-seronegative.

The chain combines TRBV5-1 with TRBJ2-2; 9 bases agree with TRBD2. The V and J ends lost 4 bases and 7 bases, in that order; junction bases with no gene match: 8. The CDR3 contains 15 residues. Germline CDR1 SGHRS, CDR2 YFSETQ. CDR3 sequence (DNA): TGCGCCAGCAGCAGCATAGCGGGGGTAGGCGGGGAGCTGTTTTTT. Translation: CASSSIAGVGGELFF.

The V gene is TRBV27, the J gene TRBJ2-7, with no clear D. CDR1 MNHEY and CDR2 SMNVEV come from the germline V gene (reference sequence). CDR3 length equals 16 residues. V was shortened by 3 bases and J by 2 bases, with 17 bases between the two germline ends. The CDR3 DNA reads TGTGCCAGCAGTTTTTCGGCACGTAGAGGTCCCTACGAGCAGTACTTC. Amino acid sequence: CASSFSARRGPYEQYF.

V and J are TRBV14 and TRBJ2-6, with 9 bases fitting TRBD1. The germline V gene encodes CDR1 SGHDN and CDR2 FVKESK. With V trimmed by 0 bases and J by 1 base, 10 bases remained unmatched. The CDR3 covers 20 residues. The CDR3 spells CASSQDPQGAGRSGANVLTF. In DNA form, the CDR3 reads TGTGCCAGCAGCCAAGATCCACAGGGGGCCGGGAGGTCTGGGGCCAACGTCCTGACTTTC.

This chain connects TRBV2 to TRBJ2-3, with 15 bases lining up with TRBD2. Germline CDR1 and CDR2: SNHLY and FYNNEI. J lost 7 bases, V lost 6 bases, and 11 bases had no gene match. This CDR3 has 17 residues. The CDR3 reads CASRGLRTSGGAYTQYF. In nucleotides, the CDR3 is TGTGCCAGCAGGGGGTTACGGACTAGCGGGGGGGCATATACGCAGTATTTT.